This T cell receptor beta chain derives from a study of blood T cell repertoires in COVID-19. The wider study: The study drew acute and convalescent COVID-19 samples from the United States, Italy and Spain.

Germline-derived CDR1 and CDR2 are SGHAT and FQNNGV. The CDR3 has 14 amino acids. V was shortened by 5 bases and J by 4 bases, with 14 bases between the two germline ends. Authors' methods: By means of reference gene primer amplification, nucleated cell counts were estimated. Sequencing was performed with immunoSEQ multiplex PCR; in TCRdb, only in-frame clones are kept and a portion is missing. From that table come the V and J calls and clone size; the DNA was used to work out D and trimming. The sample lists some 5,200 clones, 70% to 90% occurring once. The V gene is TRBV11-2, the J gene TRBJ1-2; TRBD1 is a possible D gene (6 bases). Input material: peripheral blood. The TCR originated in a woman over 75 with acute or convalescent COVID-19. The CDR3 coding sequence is TGTGCCAGCAGCCAGACAGGTCTCTTCTATGGCTACACCTTC. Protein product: CASSQTGLFYGYTF.